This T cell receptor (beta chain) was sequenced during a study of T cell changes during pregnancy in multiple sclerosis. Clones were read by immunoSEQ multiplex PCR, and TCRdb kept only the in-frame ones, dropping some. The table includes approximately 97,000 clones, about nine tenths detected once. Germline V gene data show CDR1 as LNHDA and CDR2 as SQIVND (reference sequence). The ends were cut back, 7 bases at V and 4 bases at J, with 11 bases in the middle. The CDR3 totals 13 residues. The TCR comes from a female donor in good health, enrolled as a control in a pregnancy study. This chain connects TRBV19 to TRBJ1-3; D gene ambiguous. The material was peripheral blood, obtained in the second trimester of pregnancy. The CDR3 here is CASIPLSGNTIYF. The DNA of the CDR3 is TGTGCCAGTATCCCACTGTCGGGAAACACCATATATTTT.